A selection of T cell receptor beta chains follows, all from one sample in a study of T cells in localized non-small cell lung cancer. TCRdb's copy holds only in-frame clones and misses some; the assay was immunoSEQ multiplex PCR. The table shows tens of thousands of clones, with more than 75% occurring only once. The sample was peripheral blood, taken before any cancer treatment. Source of these receptors: a woman aged 40-75 years with stage I squamous cell lung carcinoma. The CDR3 runs from the conserved cysteine through the conserved F or W. The order of the fields is V gene, D gene, clone size, J gene, CDR3 DNA, CDR3 protein. A D gene is named only where the DNA matches it firmly. Some rows mark clone size as missing; the rest say once, few, many or name a class of expanded clone.

v_gene: TRBV4-1; d_gene: .; abundance: .; j_gene: TRBJ1-2; CDR3nt: TGCGCCAGCAGCCCCACCGACACGAACTATGGCTACACCTTC; CDR3aa: CASSPTDTNYGYTF
v_gene: TRBV2; d_gene: .; abundance: .; j_gene: TRBJ1-5; CDR3nt: TGTGCCAGCAGCGGTAGGGGGATCGGGGATCAGCCCCAGCATTTT; CDR3aa: CASSGRGIGDQPQHF
v_gene: TRBV5-1; d_gene: .; abundance: .; j_gene: TRBJ2-3; CDR3nt: TGCGCCAGCAGCTTATGGGGGTCCGTTACAGATACGCAGTATTTT; CDR3aa: CASSLWGSVTDTQYF
v_gene: TRBV10-2; d_gene: TRBD1; abundance: .; j_gene: TRBJ1-5; CDR3nt: TGCGCCAGCAGCCCGGGACAGGGAGGCAATCAGCCCCAGCATTTT; CDR3aa: CASSPGQGGNQPQHF
v_gene: TRBV4-2; d_gene: TRBD2; abundance: once; j_gene: TRBJ2-7; CDR3nt: TGTGCCAGCAGCCTAGCGGGGAGCGAGCAGTACTTC; CDR3aa: CASSLAGSEQYF
v_gene: TRBV19; d_gene: .; abundance: .; j_gene: TRBJ2-7; CDR3nt: TGTGCCAGTAGTAAAATAGGGCAGGGCTCCAGCTCCTACGAGCAGTACTTC; CDR3aa: CASSKIGQGSSSYEQYF
v_gene: TRBV19; d_gene: TRBD1; abundance: .; j_gene: TRBJ1-5; CDR3nt: TGTGCCAGTAGCATCAGGGGGCGAAGTCAGCCCCAGCATTTT; CDR3aa: CASSIRGRSQPQHF
v_gene: TRBV6-5; d_gene: .; abundance: once; j_gene: TRBJ1-6; CDR3nt: TGTGCCAGCAGCTACCTGGGGGGTAATTCACCCCTCCACTTT; CDR3aa: CASSYLGGNSPLHF
v_gene: TRBV4-2; d_gene: .; abundance: .; j_gene: TRBJ1-5; CDR3nt: TGTGCCAGCAGCCCGGGGGGGGCTGGTCAGCCCCAGCATTTT; CDR3aa: CASSPGGAGQPQHF
v_gene: TRBV5-1; d_gene: .; abundance: .; j_gene: TRBJ2-5; CDR3nt: TGCGCCAGCAGGCTGGCCAGGAACCAAGAGACCCAGTACTTC; CDR3aa: CASRLARNQETQYF
v_gene: TRBV21-1; d_gene: .; abundance: .; j_gene: TRBJ1-1; CDR3nt: TGTGCCAGCAGCACGTTGGCCATTTGGAACACTGAAGCTTTCTTT; CDR3aa: CASSTLAIWNTEAFF
v_gene: TRBV7-9; d_gene: .; abundance: .; j_gene: TRBJ2-7; CDR3nt: TGTGCCAGCAGCTTAAGTCAGGGGAACTACGAGCAGTACTTC; CDR3aa: CASSLSQGNYEQYF
v_gene: TRBV6-5; d_gene: .; abundance: .; j_gene: TRBJ2-5; CDR3nt: TGTGCCAGCAGTTTCGGCGGGACCCAGTACTTC; CDR3aa: CASSFGGTQYF
v_gene: TRBV19; d_gene: .; abundance: .; j_gene: TRBJ2-3; CDR3nt: TGTGCCAGTAGTATGGCGGGACGAGAGACAGATACGCAGTATTTT; CDR3aa: CASSMAGRETDTQYF
v_gene: TRBV5-1; d_gene: TRBD2; abundance: .; j_gene: TRBJ2-3; CDR3nt: TGCGCCAGCAGCGGGACTAGTGTAAGCACAGATACGCAGTATTTT; CDR3aa: CASSGTSVSTDTQYF
v_gene: TRBV6-1; d_gene: .; abundance: .; j_gene: TRBJ2-5; CDR3nt: TGTGCCAGCAGTGATATGGGGAAAGGGAGGGGGGAGACCCAGTACTTC; CDR3aa: CASSDMGKGRGETQYF
v_gene: TRBV10-3; d_gene: TRBD1; abundance: once; j_gene: TRBJ1-5; CDR3nt: TGTGCCATCAGTGAGTACAGGGGGAATCAGCCCCAGCATTTT; CDR3aa: CAISEYRGNQPQHF
v_gene: TRBV29-1; d_gene: .; abundance: .; j_gene: TRBJ2-1; CDR3nt: TGCAGCGTTTCAGGAGACAGATTCTACAATGAGCAGTTCTTC; CDR3aa: CSVSGDRFYNEQFF
v_gene: TRBV19; d_gene: .; abundance: .; j_gene: TRBJ1-1; CDR3nt: TGTGCCAGTAGTATAGGGGTGGGAACTGAAGCTTTCTTT; CDR3aa: CASSIGVGTEAFF
v_gene: TRBV18; d_gene: .; abundance: few; j_gene: TRBJ2-1; CDR3nt: TGTGCCAGCTCACCAGACTTGTCTGACGATGAGCAGTTCTTC; CDR3aa: CASSPDLSDDEQFF
v_gene: TRBV6-4; d_gene: .; abundance: .; j_gene: TRBJ2-7; CDR3nt: TGTGCCAGCAGTGACTCGAGGCAGCTATACGAGCAGTACTTC; CDR3aa: CASSDSRQLYEQYF
v_gene: TRBV6-5; d_gene: TRBD1; abundance: .; j_gene: TRBJ1-2; CDR3nt: TGTGCCAGCAGTCCGGGACAGGGAGGCTATGGCTACACCTTC; CDR3aa: CASSPGQGGYGYTF
v_gene: TRBV5-1; d_gene: TRBD1; abundance: .; j_gene: TRBJ1-5; CDR3nt: TGCGCCAGCAGCTTGGGGACAGGGGGCGCGGGAGGTCAGCCCCAGCATTTT; CDR3aa: CASSLGTGGAGGQPQHF
v_gene: TRBV5-1; d_gene: .; abundance: .; j_gene: TRBJ1-4; CDR3nt: TGCGCCAGCAGCTTGGCCGGCGGAGGGGTCCGTGAAAAACTGTTTTTT; CDR3aa: CASSLAGGGVREKLFF
v_gene: TRBV18; d_gene: .; abundance: few; j_gene: TRBJ1-5; CDR3nt: TGTGCCAGCTCACCGGAACAGAGCAATCAGCCCCAGCATTTT; CDR3aa: CASSPEQSNQPQHF
v_gene: TRBV2; d_gene: TRBD1; abundance: .; j_gene: TRBJ2-2; CDR3nt: TGTGCCAGCGGGGACAGGAACACCGGGGAGCTGTTTTTT; CDR3aa: CASGDRNTGELFF
v_gene: TRBV10-3; d_gene: .; abundance: few; j_gene: TRBJ1-1; CDR3nt: TGTGCCATCAGACAGAACACTGAAGCTTTCTTT; CDR3aa: CAIRQNTEAFF
v_gene: TRBV6-5; d_gene: .; abundance: .; j_gene: TRBJ1-2; CDR3nt: TGTGCCAGCAGTTACGGACAGAACTATGGCTACACCTTC; CDR3aa: CASSYGQNYGYTF
v_gene: TRBV6-5; d_gene: .; abundance: .; j_gene: TRBJ2-1; CDR3nt: TGTGCCAGCAGTACCTCGACAGGTCACAATGAGCAGTTCTTC; CDR3aa: CASSTSTGHNEQFF
v_gene: TRBV6-6; d_gene: TRBD1; abundance: .; j_gene: TRBJ1-6; CDR3nt: TGTGCCAGCAGGGTTGGACAGGGAAGTAATTCACCCCTCCACTTT; CDR3aa: CASRVGQGSNSPLHF
v_gene: TRBV19; d_gene: TRBD1; abundance: .; j_gene: TRBJ1-2; CDR3nt: TGTGCCAGTAGTTCCCAGGACAGGGGGGCAAATGGCTACACCTTC; CDR3aa: CASSSQDRGANGYTF
v_gene: TRBV2; d_gene: .; abundance: .; j_gene: TRBJ2-2; CDR3nt: TGTGCCAGCAGTGAGTGGGGGAGTTTGACCGGGGAGCTGTTTTTT; CDR3aa: CASSEWGSLTGELFF
v_gene: TRBV2; d_gene: TRBD2; abundance: .; j_gene: TRBJ2-2; CDR3nt: TGTGCCAGCAGGCTAGCGGGGGTGACCGGGGAGCTGTTTTTT; CDR3aa: CASRLAGVTGELFF
v_gene: TRBV11-2; d_gene: .; abundance: .; j_gene: TRBJ2-7; CDR3nt: TGTGCCAGCAGCTTAGAGGTAGACGAGCAGTACTTC; CDR3aa: CASSLEVDEQYF
v_gene: TRBV5-1; d_gene: TRBD2; abundance: .; j_gene: TRBJ2-3; CDR3nt: TGCGCCAGCAGGACCTCTGGAGCGGGGGGCCCCACAGATACGCAGTATTTT; CDR3aa: CASRTSGAGGPTDTQYF
v_gene: TRBV5-6; d_gene: .; abundance: .; j_gene: TRBJ2-4; CDR3nt: TGTGCCAGCAGCTTGAGACTTGCTCTAGCCAAAAACATTCAGTACTTC; CDR3aa: CASSLRLALAKNIQYF
v_gene: TRBV5-1; d_gene: TRBD1; abundance: .; j_gene: TRBJ1-1; CDR3nt: TGCGCCAGCAGCTGGACCTTTCCGGGACAGGAGAACACTGAAGCTTTCTTT; CDR3aa: CASSWTFPGQENTEAFF
v_gene: TRBV6-6; d_gene: TRBD1; abundance: few; j_gene: TRBJ1-5; CDR3nt: TGTGCCAGCAGTCGAGACAGGGGAGCTCGGCAGCCCCAGCATTTT; CDR3aa: CASSRDRGARQPQHF
v_gene: TRBV5-1; d_gene: TRBD1; abundance: .; j_gene: TRBJ1-1; CDR3nt: TGCGCCAGCACCAGGACAGGGGATTCCACTGAAGCTTTCTTT; CDR3aa: CASTRTGDSTEAFF
v_gene: TRBV11-2; d_gene: TRBD1; abundance: .; j_gene: TRBJ1-2; CDR3nt: TGTGCCAGCCGCGCCGATCCGGGACAGGGGAACTATGGCTACACCTTC; CDR3aa: CASRADPGQGNYGYTF
v_gene: TRBV2; d_gene: TRBD1; abundance: .; j_gene: TRBJ1-2; CDR3nt: TGTGCCAGCAGCGAGGGACAGAGCTATGGCTACACCTTC; CDR3aa: CASSEGQSYGYTF
v_gene: TRBV6-1; d_gene: .; abundance: .; j_gene: TRBJ1-1; CDR3nt: TGTGCCAGCAGCCTCCATACAGGGACCACTGAAGCTTTCTTT; CDR3aa: CASSLHTGTTEAFF
v_gene: TRBV5-1; d_gene: TRBD2; abundance: .; j_gene: TRBJ2-2; CDR3nt: TGCGCCAGCAGCCCAAGAGGGCCCTCTAGCGGGGGATACACCGGGGAGCTGTTTTTT; CDR3aa: CASSPRGPSSGGYTGELFF
v_gene: TRBV7-2; d_gene: .; abundance: .; j_gene: TRBJ2-7; CDR3nt: TGTGCCAGCAGTTCGGACAGATCGGGCGAGCAGTACTTC; CDR3aa: CASSSDRSGEQYF
v_gene: TRBV9; d_gene: .; abundance: few; j_gene: TRBJ2-7; CDR3nt: TGTGCCAGCAGCGTATGGAGCAGATACGAGCAGTACTTC; CDR3aa: CASSVWSRYEQYF